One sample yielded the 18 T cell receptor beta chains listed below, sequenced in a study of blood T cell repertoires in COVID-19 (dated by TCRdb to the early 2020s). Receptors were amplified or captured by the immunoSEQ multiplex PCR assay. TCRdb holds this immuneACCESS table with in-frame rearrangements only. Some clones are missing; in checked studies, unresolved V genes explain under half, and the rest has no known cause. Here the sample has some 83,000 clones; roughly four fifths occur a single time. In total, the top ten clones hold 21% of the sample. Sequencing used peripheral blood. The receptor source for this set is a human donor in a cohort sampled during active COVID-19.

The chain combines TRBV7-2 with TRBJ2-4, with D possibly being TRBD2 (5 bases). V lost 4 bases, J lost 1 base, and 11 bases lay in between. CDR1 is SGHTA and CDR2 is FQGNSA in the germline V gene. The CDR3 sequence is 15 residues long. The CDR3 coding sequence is TGTGCCAGCAGCTCCGGAAGCGGTGCCAAAAACATTCAGTACTTC. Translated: CASSSGSGAKNIQYF.

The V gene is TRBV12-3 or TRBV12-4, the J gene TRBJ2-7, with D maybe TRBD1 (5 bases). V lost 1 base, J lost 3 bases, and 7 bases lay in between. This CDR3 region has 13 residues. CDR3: CASSLGTSYEQYF. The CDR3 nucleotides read TGTGCCAGCAGTTTAGGGACAAGCTACGAGCAGTACTTC.

The CDR3, as DNA: TGTGCCAGCAGTTACTCGAGTGCCCTCTATGGCTACACCTTC. As protein: CASSYSSALYGYTF. The chain combines TRBV6-5 with TRBJ1-2; D not certain. CDR1 MNHEY and CDR2 SVGAGI come from the germline V gene. The V and J ends lost 0 bases and 4 bases respectively, with 9 bases between them. The CDR3 length is 14 residues.

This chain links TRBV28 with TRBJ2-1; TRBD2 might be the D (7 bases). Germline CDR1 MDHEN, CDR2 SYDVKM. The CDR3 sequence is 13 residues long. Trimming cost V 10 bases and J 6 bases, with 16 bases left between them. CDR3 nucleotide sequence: TGTGCCACATGTGAGGGGGGGCGCAATGAGCAGTTCTTC. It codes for CATCEGGRNEQFF. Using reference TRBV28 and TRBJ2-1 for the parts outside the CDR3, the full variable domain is DVKVTQSSRYLVKRTGEKVFLECVQDMDHENMFWYRQDPGLGLRLIYFSYDVKMKEKGDIPEGYSVSREKKERFSLILESASTNQTSMYLCATCEGGRNEQFFGPGTRLTVL.

The CDR3 protein is CASSEGQVTYGYTF. The CDR3 DNA reads TGTGCCAGCAGTGAGGGACAGGTCACCTATGGCTACACCTTC. This chain links TRBV6-1 with TRBJ1-2; 8 bases fit TRBD1. Losses at the gene ends were 3 bases for V and 4 bases for J; bases not matched to a gene: 4. Germline V gene sequence: CDR1 MNHNS, CDR2 SASEGT. This CDR3 has 14 amino acids.

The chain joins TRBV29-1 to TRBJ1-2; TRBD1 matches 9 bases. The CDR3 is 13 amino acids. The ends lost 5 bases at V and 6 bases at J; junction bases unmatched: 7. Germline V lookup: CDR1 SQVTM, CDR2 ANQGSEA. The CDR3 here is CSVSGQGKNGYTF. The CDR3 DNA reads TGCAGCGTTTCAGGACAGGGGAAGAATGGCTACACCTTC.

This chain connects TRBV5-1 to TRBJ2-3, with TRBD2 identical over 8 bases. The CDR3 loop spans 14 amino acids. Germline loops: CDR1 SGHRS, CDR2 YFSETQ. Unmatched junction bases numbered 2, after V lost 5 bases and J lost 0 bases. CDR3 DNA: TGCGCCAGCAGAACTAGCGGTAGCACAGATACGCAGTATTTT. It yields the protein CASRTSGSTDTQYF.

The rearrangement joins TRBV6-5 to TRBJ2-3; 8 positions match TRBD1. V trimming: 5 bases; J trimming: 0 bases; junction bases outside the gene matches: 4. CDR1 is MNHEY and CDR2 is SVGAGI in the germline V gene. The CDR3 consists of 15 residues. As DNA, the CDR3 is TGTGCCAGCAGTAGAAGACAGGGGAGCACAGATACGCAGTATTTT. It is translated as CASSRRQGSTDTQYF.

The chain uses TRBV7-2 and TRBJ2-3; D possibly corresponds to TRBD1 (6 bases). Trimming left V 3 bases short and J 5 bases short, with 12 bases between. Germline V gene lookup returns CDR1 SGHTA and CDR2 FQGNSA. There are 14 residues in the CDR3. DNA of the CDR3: TGTGCCAGCAGCTTGTTGGGGGCGCAAGATACGCAGTATTTT. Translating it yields CASSLLGAQDTQYF.

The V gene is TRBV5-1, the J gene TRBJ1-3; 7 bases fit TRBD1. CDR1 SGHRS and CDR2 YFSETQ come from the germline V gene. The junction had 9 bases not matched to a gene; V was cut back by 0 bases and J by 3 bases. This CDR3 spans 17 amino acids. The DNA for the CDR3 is TGCGCCAGCAGCTTGGGCAGGGGACAGCTTTATGGAAACACCATATATTTT. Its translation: CASSLGRGQLYGNTIYF.

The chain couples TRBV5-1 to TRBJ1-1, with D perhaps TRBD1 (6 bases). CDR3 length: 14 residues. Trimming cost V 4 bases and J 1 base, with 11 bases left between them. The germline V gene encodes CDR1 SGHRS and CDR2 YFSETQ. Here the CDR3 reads CASSSGQRNTEAFF. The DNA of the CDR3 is TGCGCCAGCAGCAGCGGACAGAGGAACACTGAAGCTTTCTTT.

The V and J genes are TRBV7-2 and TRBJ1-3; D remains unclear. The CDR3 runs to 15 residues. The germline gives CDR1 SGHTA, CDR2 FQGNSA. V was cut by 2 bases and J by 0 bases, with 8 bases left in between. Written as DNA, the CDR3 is TGTGCCAGCAGCTTACCGGGGAACTCTGGAAACACCATATATTTT. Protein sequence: CASSLPGNSGNTIYF.

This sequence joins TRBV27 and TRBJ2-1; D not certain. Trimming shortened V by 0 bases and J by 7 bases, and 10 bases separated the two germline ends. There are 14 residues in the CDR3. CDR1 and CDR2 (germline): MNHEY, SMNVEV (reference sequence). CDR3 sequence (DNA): TGTGCCAGCAGTTTATCGCTCGGAGTAAATGAGCAGTTCTTC. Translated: CASSLSLGVNEQFF.

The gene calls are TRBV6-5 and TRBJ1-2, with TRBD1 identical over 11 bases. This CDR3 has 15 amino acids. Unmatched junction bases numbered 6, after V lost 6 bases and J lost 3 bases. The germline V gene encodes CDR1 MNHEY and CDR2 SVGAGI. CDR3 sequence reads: CASRLDRGLDYGYTF. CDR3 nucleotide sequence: TGTGCCAGCAGATTGGACAGGGGGCTTGACTATGGCTACACCTTC.

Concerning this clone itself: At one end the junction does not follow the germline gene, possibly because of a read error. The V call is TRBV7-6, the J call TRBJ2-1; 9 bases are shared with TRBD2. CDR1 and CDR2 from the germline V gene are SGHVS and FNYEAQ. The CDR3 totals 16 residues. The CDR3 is CASSLEAGGSHNEQFF. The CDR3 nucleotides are TGTGCCAGCAGCTTAGAAGCGGGGGGCTCCCACAATGAGCAGTTCTTC. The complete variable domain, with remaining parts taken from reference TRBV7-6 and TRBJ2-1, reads GAGVSQSPRYKVTKRGQDVALRCDPISGHVSLYWYRQALGQGPEFLTYFNYEAQQDKSGLPNDRFSAERPEGSISTLTIQRTEQRDSAMYRCASSLEAGGSHNEQFFGPGTRLTVL.

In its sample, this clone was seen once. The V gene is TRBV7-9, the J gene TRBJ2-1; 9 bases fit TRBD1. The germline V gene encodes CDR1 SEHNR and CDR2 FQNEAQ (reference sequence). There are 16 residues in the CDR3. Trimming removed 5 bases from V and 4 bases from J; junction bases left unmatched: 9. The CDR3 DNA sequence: TGTGCCAGCAGCCCCCGGCGGGACAGGGAGTACAATGAGCAGTTCTTC. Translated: CASSPRRDREYNEQFF. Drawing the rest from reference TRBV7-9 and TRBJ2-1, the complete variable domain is DTGVSQNPRHKITKRGQNVTFRCDPISEHNRLYWYRQTLGQGPEFLTYFQNEAQLEKSRLLSDRFSAERPKGSFSTLEIQRTEQGDSAMYLCASSPRRDREYNEQFFGPGTRLTVL.

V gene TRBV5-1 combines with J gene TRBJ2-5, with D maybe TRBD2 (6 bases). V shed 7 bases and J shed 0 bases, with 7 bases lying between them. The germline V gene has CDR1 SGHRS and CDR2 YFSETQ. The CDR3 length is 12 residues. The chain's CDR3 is CASRGYQETQYF. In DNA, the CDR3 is TGCGCCAGCCGGGGGTACCAAGAGACCCAGTACTTC.

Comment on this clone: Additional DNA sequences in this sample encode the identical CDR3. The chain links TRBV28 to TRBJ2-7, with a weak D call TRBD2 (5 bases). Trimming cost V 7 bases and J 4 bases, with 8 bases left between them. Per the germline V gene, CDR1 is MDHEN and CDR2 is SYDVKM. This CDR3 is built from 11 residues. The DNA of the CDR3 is TGTGCCAGCACCCGGGGATACGAGCAGTACTTC. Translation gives CASTRGYEQYF. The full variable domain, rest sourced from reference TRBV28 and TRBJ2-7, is DVKVTQSSRYLVKRTGEKVFLECVQDMDHENMFWYRQDPGLGLRLIYFSYDVKMKEKGDIPEGYSVSREKKERFSLILESASTNQTSMYLCASTRGYEQYFGPGTRLTVT.